This is a list of T cell receptor beta chains from one sample in a study of CD8 T cells in ankylosing spondylitis. TCRdb ran MiXCR on the 5' RACE reads and lists one entry per CDR3 protein. This table has 250,000 to 350,000 distinct CDR3 sequences, around 7.6% appearing once. The sample consisted of blood, either unsorted or a sorted T cell fraction (not recorded which). Every receptor here comes from a male donor with ankylosing spondylitis. The conserved cysteine and the conserved F or W are not part of the CDR3 here. Each record gives: V gene, CDR3 protein.

v_gene: TRBV5-1; CDR3aa: ASSLEAIYGYT
v_gene: TRBV24-1; CDR3aa: ATTGTGSVQGELF
v_gene: TRBV7-9; CDR3aa: ASSRGLEYYNEQF
v_gene: TRBV6-1; CDR3aa: ASSDRGSFTGELF
v_gene: TRBV4-1; CDR3aa: ASSPPLGAADTQY
v_gene: TRBV7-9; CDR3aa: ASSFPGLGYNEQF
v_gene: TRBV25-1; CDR3aa: ASSEYSRGSPYEQY
v_gene: TRBV7-3; CDR3aa: ASSPGAGNTEAF
v_gene: TRBV27; CDR3aa: ASSPTAPTGDNEQY
v_gene: TRBV5-1; CDR3aa: ASSRGQGARDEQF
v_gene: TRBV20-1; CDR3aa: SALRTSPSYNEQF
v_gene: TRBV20-1; CDR3aa: SAQVTSDAKNIQY
v_gene: TRBV7-9; CDR3aa: ASSPRGTPLGNEQF
v_gene: TRBV12-3/TRBV12-4; CDR3aa: ASSAGTEYNEQF
v_gene: TRBV3-1; CDR3aa: ASSQSPPGVGNQPQH
v_gene: TRBV6-1; CDR3aa: ASSPRGWSNQPQH
v_gene: TRBV20-1; CDR3aa: SARHRESYEQY
v_gene: TRBV5-5; CDR3aa: ASSLWGVSDNEQF
v_gene: TRBV7-3; CDR3aa: ASSLGGLVTSDTQY
v_gene: TRBV5-6; CDR3aa: ASSATGTGVYGYT
v_gene: TRBV29-1; CDR3aa: SVRTSGARITGELF
v_gene: TRBV6-1; CDR3aa: ASRLAAEGYGNTIY